The 31 T cell receptor beta chains reported below all come from one sample, sequenced in a study of T cells in Graves' hyperthyroidism and ophthalmopathy. Researchers took RNA transcripts and amplified the TCR beta CDR3 regions from them. HTBI primers were the set used in a first-round RT-PCR of the TCR CDR3. Using its own MiXCR run on the multiplex PCR reads, TCRdb lists one record per CDR3 protein. The sample lists around 800,000 distinct CDR3 sequences, approximately 40% occurring once. Sequenced input: blood. These receptors all stem from a young man with Graves' hyperthyroidism.

This clonotype appeared a few times. This rearrangement joins TRBV29-1 to TRBJ2-7; D gene uncertain. This CDR3 is 12 amino acids long. Germline V lookup: CDR1 SQVTM, CDR2 ANQGSEA. The ends were cut back, 7 bases at V and 6 bases at J, with 16 bases in the middle. CDR3 residues: CSGLPSSGEQYF. CDR3 sequence (DNA): TGCAGCGGATTACCGTCCTCGGGCGAGCAGTACTTC.

V usage is TRBV6-2 or TRBV6-3 and J usage is TRBJ1-3; D gene uncertain. The V gene lost 8 bases and the J gene lost 0 bases, with 11 bases spanning the gap. The CDR3 runs 14 residues. Germline V lookup: CDR1 MNHEY, CDR2 SVGEGT. The CDR3 nucleotides read TGTGCCAGCGAATGGGGAATCTCTGGAAACACCATATATTTT. It is translated as CASEWGISGNTIYF.

This clonotype was seen more than once but under ten times. The rearrangement links TRBV19 to TRBJ2-5; the match to TRBD2 covers 8 bases. With V trimmed by 1 base and J by 3 bases, 4 bases remained unmatched. This CDR3 spans 15 amino acids. Germline V gene data show CDR1 as LNHDA and CDR2 as SQIVND (reference sequence). CDR3 loop: CASSIVGGGEETQYF. CDR3 bases: TGTGCCAGTAGTATAGTCGGGGGGGGAGAAGAGACCCAGTACTTC.

The chain has TRBV25-1 and TRBJ2-2, with D possibly matching TRBD1 (5 bases). Germline values: CDR1 MGHDK, CDR2 SYGVNS. The CDR3 is 13 amino acids. The V end was cut by 6 bases, the J end by 2 bases, with 7 bases between. CDR3 sequence: CASRDKNTGELFF. CDR3 DNA sequence: TGTGCCAGCAGGGACAAAAACACCGGGGAGCTGTTTTTT.

The sample holds many counts of this clonotype. The chain uses TRBV20-1 and TRBJ1-2; 8 nucleotides line up with TRBD1. Unmatched junction bases numbered 4, after V lost 0 bases and J lost 7 bases. The CDR3 has 13 amino acids. CDR1 and CDR2 (germline): DFQATT, SNEGSKA (reference sequence). The CDR3 sequence is CSARDPGGLGYTF. CDR3 DNA: TGCAGTGCTAGAGATCCAGGGGGCCTTGGCTACACCTTC.

This clonotype was found a few times. The junction does not match germline at one end; this may be a read error. This rearrangement joins TRBV4-1 to TRBJ1-1; D ambiguous. Germline CDR1 reads MGHRA; CDR2 reads YSYEKL. The CDR3 runs 13 residues. CDR3 sequence reads: CASRQEVGTEAFF. CDR3 coding DNA: TGCGCCAGCAGACAAGAAGTGGGTACTGAAGCTTTCTTT.

The rearrangement joins TRBV20-1 to TRBJ1-4; 8 nucleotides line up with TRBD1. Germline V CDR1 and CDR2: DFQATT, SNEGSKA (reference sequence). Trimming took 6 bases from V and 8 from J; bases not matched to a gene: 14. The length of the CDR3 is 15 residues. The CDR3 DNA is TGCAGTGCGAGACCCCGCCGGACAGGGAAAGAAAAACTGTTTTTT. It yields the protein CSARPRRTGKEKLFF.

Remarks on this clonotype: At one end, the junction sequence differs from germline, possibly due to a read error. The V gene is TRBV25-1, the J gene TRBJ2-7; possibly TRBD1 for D (5 bases). The V gene's germline CDR1 is MGHDK and CDR2 SYGVNS. The CDR3 runs 13 residues. DNA for the CDR3: TGTGCCAGTTTCCAGGGATTTTCCTACGAGCAATACTTC. Protein: CASFQGFSYEQYF.

The chain has TRBV7-9 and TRBJ2-7; D not resolved. CDR1 is SEHNR, CDR2 FQNEAQ, per germline (reference sequence). Trimming cost V 4 bases and J 7 bases, with 14 bases left between them. This CDR3 spans 13 amino acids. The CDR3 here is CASSSDGIGEQYF. The CDR3 coding sequence is TGTGCCAGCAGCTCGGACGGAATCGGGGAGCAGTACTTC.

The gene calls are TRBV12-3 or TRBV12-4 and TRBJ1-1, with D perhaps TRBD1 (5 bases). V was cut by 6 bases and J by 1 base, with 18 bases left in between. This CDR3 spans 16 amino acids. CDR3 bases: TGTGCCAGCAGCCAAGGCGCAGGGATGGGGAACACTGAAGCTTTCTTT. Its translation: CASSQGAGMGNTEAFF.

This clonotype was observed at least ten times. This chain connects TRBV2 to TRBJ2-2; no clear D gene. The CDR3 runs 12 residues. The germline CDR1 and CDR2 sequences are SNHLY and FYNNEI. V lost 7 bases and J 1 base, leaving 4 bases between the germline ends. The CDR3 spells CASTQNTGELFF. In nucleotides, the CDR3 is TGTGCCAGCACACAGAACACCGGGGAGCTGTTTTTT.

The chain joins TRBV20-1 to TRBJ1-1; no reliable D call. Germline assignment: CDR1 DFQATT and CDR2 SNEGSKA (reference sequence). Trimming pared 0 bases from V and 1 base from J, leaving 9 bases between. The CDR3 sequence is 14 residues long. CDR3 residues: CSARDAPQNTEAFF. The CDR3 DNA is TGCAGTGCTAGAGATGCCCCACAGAACACTGAAGCTTTCTTT.

The chain uses TRBV7-2 and TRBJ1-6; 7 bases agree with TRBD1. V trimming: 1 base; J trimming: 6 bases; junction bases outside the gene matches: 3. Germline V gene sequence: CDR1 SGHTA, CDR2 FQGNSA. The CDR3 spans 15 residues. As DNA, the CDR3 is TGTGCCAGCAGCTTAGAAGGGGGCCTTAATTCACCCCTCCACTTT. This codes for CASSLEGGLNSPLHF.

This clonotype showed up just a few times. V usage is TRBV5-1 and J usage is TRBJ1-1; 7 bases map to TRBD1. Germline V gene lookup returns CDR1 SGHRS and CDR2 YFSETQ. V was pared by 3 bases and J by 5 bases, with 10 bases of the junction left unmatched. The CDR3 has 15 residues. CDR3 DNA: TGCGCCAGCAGCTCTGGGAAGGGGGCTGTGACTGAAGCTTTCTTT. It specifies CASSSGKGAVTEAFF.

V usage is TRBV27 and J usage is TRBJ1-5, with a weak D call TRBD1 (6 bases). Germline CDR1 reads MNHEY; CDR2 reads SMNVEV (reference sequence). The CDR3 length is 17 residues. The V end lost 6 bases, the J end lost 3 bases, and 21 bases lay between the germline ends. The CDR3, as DNA: TGTGCCAGCAGCTCGCTGGGGGGGCGAGGAATCAATCAGCCCCAGCATTTT. The encoded protein is CASSSLGGRGINQPQHF.

This clonotype occurred many times. The chain couples TRBV29-1 to TRBJ2-2; D is unresolved. CDR3 length equals 14 residues. CDR1 is SQVTM, CDR2 ANQGSEA, per germline. The V end was cut by 4 bases, the J end by 0 bases, with 9 bases between. The CDR3 here is CSVGSPSNTGELFF. CDR3 bases: TGCAGCGTTGGGAGCCCCTCGAACACCGGGGAGCTGTTTTTT.

V gene TRBV29-1 combines with J gene TRBJ2-7, with 8 positions matching TRBD1. This CDR3 comprises 13 residues. Trimming removed 7 bases from V and 5 bases from J; junction bases left unmatched: 10. Germline assignment: CDR1 SQVTM and CDR2 ANQGSEA. The DNA of the CDR3 is TGCAGCGCCGAATCGACAGGGGAGAACGAGCAGTACTTC. This encodes CSAESTGENEQYF.

This chain connects TRBV20-1 to TRBJ2-2; 9 positions match TRBD2. The V segment lost 3 bases and the J segment 9 bases; nucleotides outside the gene matches: 5. Germline V gene sequence: CDR1 DFQATT, CDR2 SNEGSKA (reference sequence). This CDR3 region has 13 residues. DNA for the CDR3: TGCAGTGCTAGTGGAGCGGGAGGTTGGGAGCTGTTTTTT. This sequence encodes CSASGAGGWELFF.

This clonotype was seen repeatedly, ten times or more. The chain combines TRBV10-3 with TRBJ2-5; D is uncertain. Germline CDR1 is ENHRY and CDR2 is SYGVKD. This CDR3 is 12 amino acids long. Deletions cut 4 bases from V and 0 bases from J, with 3 bases between. In nucleotides, the CDR3 is TGTGCCATCAGTGCCTACCAAGAGACCCAGTACTTC. Protein: CAISAYQETQYF.

This clonotype was counted many times. This chain joins TRBV7-8 and TRBJ1-4; 7 bases fit TRBD1. The germline CDR1 and CDR2 sequences are SGHVS and FQNEAQ. The CDR3 has 16 amino acids. Trimming cost V 8 bases and J 3 bases; bases outside gene matches: 12. The CDR3 DNA is TGTGCCAGCTCGCGACAGGGTACTGCACCTAATGAAAAACTGTTTTTT. Its translation is CASSRQGTAPNEKLFF.

This clonotype was seen a single time. A read error is possible here, since a much larger clone lies one base away. The rearrangement joins TRBV2 to TRBJ1-4, with D unresolved. CDR1 is SNHLY, CDR2 FYNNEI, per germline. CDR3 length: 15 residues. V gave up 6 bases and J gave up 3 bases, with 14 bases separating them. This chain's CDR3 is CASSDRASSNEKLFF. The CDR3 DNA reads as TGTGCCAGCAGCGATAGGGCCTCTTCTAATGAAAAACTGTTTTTT.

This rearrangement joins TRBV5-6 to TRBJ1-1; D perhaps matches TRBD1 (5 bases). This CDR3 spans 17 amino acids. Germline assignment: CDR1 SGHDT and CDR2 YYEEEE. Trimming stripped 2 bases from V and 1 base from J, with 18 bases between. For the CDR3, the DNA is TGTGCCAGCAGCTTAGAGTGGGGCCGGGGTACGAACACTGAAGCTTTCTTT. It codes for CASSLEWGRGTNTEAFF.

This clonotype was seen at least ten times. The chain combines TRBV6-5 with TRBJ1-2, with D unclear. CDR1 and CDR2 (germline): MNHEY, SVGAGI. The CDR3 consists of 13 residues. Trimming stripped 5 bases from V and 2 bases from J, with 9 bases between. The CDR3 nucleotides read TGTGCCAGCAGTCGGACGGTGAACTATGGCTACACCTTC. It translates to CASSRTVNYGYTF.

The rearrangement joins TRBV6-5 to TRBJ2-2, with a tentative D call TRBD2 (5 bases). Germline V gives CDR1 MNHEY, CDR2 SVGAGI. The CDR3 extends over 16 amino acids. The ends were cut back, 5 bases at V and 1 base at J, with 14 bases in the middle. For the CDR3, the DNA is TGTGCCAGCAGTGACGTAGGTCGGGAGAACACCGGGGAGCTGTTTTTT. As protein: CASSDVGRENTGELFF.

This clonotype was detected ten times or more. J is TRBJ1-1 and V is TRBV15; TRBD1 agrees at 8 bases. CDR1 and CDR2 (germline): LNHNV, YYDKDF (reference sequence). This CDR3 has 16 residues. V shed 3 bases, J shed 4 bases, and the junction held 10 bases outside the gene matches. CDR3: CATSSYSQGDGTEAFF. The CDR3 DNA reads TGTGCCACCAGCAGCTATTCACAGGGGGACGGCACTGAAGCTTTCTTT.

This clonotype is a singleton in its sample. Since a much larger clone is just one base distant, this may be a read error. The CDR3 carries no conserved terminal phenylalanine or tryptophan, so it likely arises from a read error. The chain uses TRBV7-2 and TRBJ2-7; 7 bases map to TRBD1. Germline-derived CDR1 and CDR2 are SGHTA and FQGNSA. V was clipped by 9 bases and J by 2 bases; unmatched bases: 7. There are 13 residues in the CDR3. The CDR3, as DNA: TGTGCCAGTACCAAGGGGGCAGCCTACGAGCAGTACCTC. It translates to CASTKGAAYEQYL.

This clonotype was observed many times. The chain employs TRBV15 and TRBJ2-7, with D possibly TRBD2 on 6 matching bases. The CDR3 is 14 amino acids. Between the trimmed V and J ends, which lost 3 bases and 3 bases, there was a span of 12 bases. The germline CDR1 and CDR2 sequences are LNHNV and YYDKDF (reference sequence). CDR3 in amino acids: CATSSIGEDYEQYF. DNA of the CDR3: TGTGCCACCAGCAGTATCGGGGAGGACTACGAGCAGTACTTC.

The chain couples TRBV7-2 to TRBJ1-3; a weak D match, TRBD1 (5 bases). The CDR3 spans 14 residues. The germline CDR1 and CDR2 sequences are SGHTA and FQGNSA. Between the trimmed V and J ends, which lost 2 bases and 7 bases, there was a span of 12 bases. The DNA for the CDR3 is TGTGCCAGCAGCTTACACGGGGGTATGAACACCATATATTTT. This gives the protein CASSLHGGMNTIYF.

This clonotype was counted at least ten times. CDR3 coding DNA: TGCAGCTCTACTGTACAGGACACCGGGGAGCTGTTTTTT. This gives the protein CSSTVQDTGELFF. The rearrangement uses TRBV29-1 and TRBJ2-2, with a possible D match to TRBD1 (5 bases). V lost 8 bases, J lost 3 bases, and 13 bases lay in between. The germline CDR1 and CDR2 sequences are SQVTM and ANQGSEA. The CDR3 covers 13 residues.

This clonotype was seen many times. The rearrangement uses TRBV7-2 and TRBJ1-1; D remains unclear. The germline V gene encodes CDR1 SGHTA and CDR2 FQGNSA. The V end lost 5 bases, the J end lost 0 bases, and 10 bases lay between the germline ends. The CDR3 spans 14 residues. As DNA, the CDR3 is TGTGCCAGCAGCGCGGGCCCCCTGAACACTGAAGCTTTCTTT. The encoded protein is CASSAGPLNTEAFF.

V is TRBV11-2 and J is TRBJ1-1, with D hard to call. Germline CDR1 SGHAT, CDR2 FQNNGV. V was pared by 5 bases and J by 3 bases, with 16 bases between. CDR3 size: 15 residues. The CDR3 is CASSQARVLDTEAFF. The DNA of the CDR3 is TGTGCCAGCAGCCAAGCGAGGGTCTTAGACACTGAAGCTTTCTTT. The complete variable domain, with remaining parts taken from reference TRBV11-2 and TRBJ1-1, reads EAGVAQSPRYKIIEKRQSVAFWCNPISGHATLYWYQQILGQGPKLLIQFQNNGVVDDSQLPKDRFSAERLKGVDSTLKIQPAKLEDSAVYLCASSQARVLDTEAFFGQGTRLTVV.